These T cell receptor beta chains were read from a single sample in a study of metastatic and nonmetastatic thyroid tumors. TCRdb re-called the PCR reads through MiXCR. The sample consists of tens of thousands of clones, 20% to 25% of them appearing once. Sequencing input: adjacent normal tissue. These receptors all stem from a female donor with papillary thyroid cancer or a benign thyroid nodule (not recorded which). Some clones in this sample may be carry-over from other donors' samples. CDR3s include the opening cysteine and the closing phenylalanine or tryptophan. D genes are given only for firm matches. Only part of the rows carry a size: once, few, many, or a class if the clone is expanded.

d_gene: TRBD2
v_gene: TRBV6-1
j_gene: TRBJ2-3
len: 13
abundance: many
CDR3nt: TGTGCCAGCAGCCCTGAGGCGGGAGGCCCGCAGGTATTT
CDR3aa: CASSPEAGGPQVF

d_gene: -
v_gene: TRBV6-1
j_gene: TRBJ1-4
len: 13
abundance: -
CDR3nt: TGTGCCAGCAGTGAGACAGTGAATGAAAAACTGTTTTTT
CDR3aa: CASSETVNEKLFF

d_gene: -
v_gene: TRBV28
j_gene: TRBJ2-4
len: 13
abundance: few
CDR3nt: TGTGCCAGCAGTCCGCCCAGGAAAAACATTCAGTACTTC
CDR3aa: CASSPPRKNIQYF

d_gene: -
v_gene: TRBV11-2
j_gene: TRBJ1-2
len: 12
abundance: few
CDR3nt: TGTGCCAGCAGCTTAATTCGGGGGGGCTACACCTTC
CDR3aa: CASSLIRGGYTF

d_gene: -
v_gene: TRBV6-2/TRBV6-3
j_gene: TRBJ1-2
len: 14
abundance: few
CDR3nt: TGTGTCAGCAGTTACTTCGGACCGTCCTATGGCTACACCTTC
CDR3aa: CVSSYFGPSYGYTF

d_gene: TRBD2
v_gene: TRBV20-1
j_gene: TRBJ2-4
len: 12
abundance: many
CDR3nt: TGCAGTGTGAGGCGGGAGGGAAACATTCAGTACTTC
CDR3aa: CSVRREGNIQYF

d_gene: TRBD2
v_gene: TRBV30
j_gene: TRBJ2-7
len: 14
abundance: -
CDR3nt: TGCGCCTGGAAACTAGCGGGAGGATCCTACGAGCAGTACTTC
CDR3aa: CAWKLAGGSYEQYF

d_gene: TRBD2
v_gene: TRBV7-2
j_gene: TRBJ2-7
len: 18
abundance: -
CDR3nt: TGTGCCAGCAGCTTAGCCCCCCGGGGGACTATCGTGTTCTACGAGCAGTACTTC
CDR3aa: CASSLAPRGTIVFYEQYF

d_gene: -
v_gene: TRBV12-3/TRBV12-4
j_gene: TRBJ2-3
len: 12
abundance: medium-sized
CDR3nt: TGTGCCAGCAGACAGACCACAGATACGCAGTATTTT
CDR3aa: CASRQTTDTQYF

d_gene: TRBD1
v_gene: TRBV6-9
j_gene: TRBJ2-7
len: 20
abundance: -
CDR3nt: TGTGCCAGCAGTTCTTACTTTGGAGGGACAGGGAAAGGAAAATCCTACGAGCAGTACTTC
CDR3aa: CASSSYFGGTGKGKSYEQYF

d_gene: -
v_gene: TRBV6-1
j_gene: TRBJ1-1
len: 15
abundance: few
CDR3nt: TGTGCCAGCAGCCCCAGTTGGAGGGTGAACACTGAAGCTTTCTTT
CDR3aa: CASSPSWRVNTEAFF

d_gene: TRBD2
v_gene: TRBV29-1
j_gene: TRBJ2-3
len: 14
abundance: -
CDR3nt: TGCAGCGTTTCCGGGACTAGCGGGAGGGATACGCAGTATTTT
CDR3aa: CSVSGTSGRDTQYF

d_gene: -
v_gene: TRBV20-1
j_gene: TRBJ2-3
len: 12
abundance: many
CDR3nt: TGCAGTGCTGAATCCAAGCGAGATACGCAGTATTTT
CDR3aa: CSAESKRDTQYF

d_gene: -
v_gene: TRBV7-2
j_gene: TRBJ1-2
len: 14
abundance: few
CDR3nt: TGTGCCAGCACCCTAGGGGGACATAGCTATGTCTACACCTTC
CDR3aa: CASTLGGHSYVYTF

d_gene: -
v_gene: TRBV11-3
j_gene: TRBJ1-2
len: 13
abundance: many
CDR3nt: TGTGCCAGCAGCCCCTCGGGGAACTATGGCTACACCTTC
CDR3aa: CASSPSGNYGYTF

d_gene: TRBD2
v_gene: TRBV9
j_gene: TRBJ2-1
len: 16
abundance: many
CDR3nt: TGTGCCAGCAGCCCTCCTTGGGCGGGAGGTCGGAATGAGCAGTTCTTC
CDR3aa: CASSPPWAGGRNEQFF

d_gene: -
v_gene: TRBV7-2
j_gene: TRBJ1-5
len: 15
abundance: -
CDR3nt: TGTGCCAGCAGCTTAGAGGTGTGCAGCCTGGGACCCCTGCATTTT
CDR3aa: CASSLEVCSLGPLHF

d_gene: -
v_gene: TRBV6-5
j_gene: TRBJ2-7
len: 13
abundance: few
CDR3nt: TGTGCCAGCAGTTACTCGGGGGCGGACGAGCAGTACTTC
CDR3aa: CASSYSGADEQYF

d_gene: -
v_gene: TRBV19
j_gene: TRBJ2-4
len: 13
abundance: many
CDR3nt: TGTGCCAGTAGTATAGAGCGGGAAAACATTCAGTACTTC
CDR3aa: CASSIERENIQYF

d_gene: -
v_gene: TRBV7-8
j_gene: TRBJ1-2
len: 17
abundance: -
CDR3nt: TGTGCCAGCAGCTTATGGAAAGGGGCGAAAGCTAACTATGGCTACACCTTC
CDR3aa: CASSLWKGAKANYGYTF

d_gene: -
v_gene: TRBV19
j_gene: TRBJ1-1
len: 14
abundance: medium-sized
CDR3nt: TGTGCCAGTAGTATATTGGGACGGAACACTGAAGCTTTCTTT
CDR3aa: CASSILGRNTEAFF

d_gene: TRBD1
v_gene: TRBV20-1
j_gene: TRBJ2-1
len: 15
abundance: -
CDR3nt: TGCAGTGCTAGCACCGACAGGGTGGGAAGGAATGAGCAGTTCTTC
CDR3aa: CSASTDRVGRNEQFF